This is a list of T cell receptor beta chains from one sample in a study of beta chain features in type 1 diabetes. The method was immunoSEQ multiplex PCR; TCRdb's version includes in-frame clones alone and lacks a portion of them. The table lists hundreds of thousands of clones, around an eighth of them singletons. The sequenced sample was naive CD4+ T cells from blood. These receptor sequences come from a man aged 25-40 years with type 1 diabetes. Both conserved end residues are part of each CDR3. The D gene is left open where the match is weak. Clone size is shown for a subset of rows, as once, few, many or a class of expanded clone.

v_gene	abundance	j_gene	d_gene	CDR3aa	CDR3nt
TRBV18	-	TRBJ2-1	-	CASSPAGYSYNEQFF	TGTGCCAGCTCACCCGCAGGGTACTCCTACAATGAGCAGTTCTTC
TRBV2	-	TRBJ2-1	TRBD2	CASSDSGSSYNEQFF	TGTGCCAGCAGTGATAGCGGGAGCTCCTACAATGAGCAGTTCTTC
TRBV29-1	few	TRBJ2-5	TRBD1	CSAGQGVGETQYF	TGCAGCGCCGGACAGGGCGTAGGGGAGACCCAGTACTTC
TRBV18	-	TRBJ2-1	TRBD2	CASSPTAGYNEQFF	TGTGCCAGCTCACCCACAGCGGGGTACAATGAGCAGTTCTTC
TRBV18	few	TRBJ1-5	-	CASSPRGGAPAGNQPQHF	TGTGCCAGCTCACCACGGGGGGGAGCGCCTGCCGGCAATCAGCCCCAGCATTTT
TRBV15	-	TRBJ1-4	-	CATSRAGLANEKLFF	TGTGCCACCAGCAGAGCTGGGCTGGCTAATGAAAAACTGTTTTTT
TRBV28	-	TRBJ2-7	TRBD2	CASSLLAGQHEQYF	TGTGCCAGCAGCTTACTAGCGGGACAGCACGAGCAGTACTTC
TRBV11-2	-	TRBJ1-1	-	CASSRKVQLEAFF	TGTGCCAGCAGCCGAAAAGTACAGCTTGAAGCTTTCTTT
TRBV7-6	-	TRBJ2-7	-	CASSPPGSYEQYF	TGTGCCAGCAGCCCACCCGGGAGCTACGAGCAGTACTTC
TRBV28	-	TRBJ2-3	-	CASSLGGTGTDTQYF	TGTGCCAGCAGTTTAGGGGGCACGGGCACAGATACGCAGTATTTT
TRBV4-2	-	TRBJ2-1	-	CASSQVEGEHEFF	TGTGCCAGCAGCCAAGTCGAGGGGGAACACGAGTTCTTC
TRBV5-4	-	TRBJ2-1	-	CASSWSGSSHEQFF	TGTGCCAGCAGCTGGAGTGGGAGCTCCCATGAGCAGTTCTTC
TRBV5-1	few	TRBJ2-3	-	CASSFRTPSTDTQYF	TGCGCCAGCAGCTTCAGGACACCAAGCACAGATACGCAGTATTTT
TRBV19	-	TRBJ2-7	-	CASSISMGSQYEQYF	TGTGCCAGTAGTATCTCAATGGGCAGCCAATACGAGCAGTACTTC
TRBV11-2	-	TRBJ2-1	TRBD2	CASSLGLANNEQFF	TGTGCCAGCAGCTTGGGACTAGCGAACAATGAGCAGTTCTTC
TRBV2	few	TRBJ2-7	TRBD2	CAAGGDYEQYF	TGTGCCGCCGGGGGGGACTACGAGCAGTACTTC
TRBV10-3	few	TRBJ2-5	-	CAISESGRVETQYF	TGTGCCATCAGTGAGTCTGGCAGGGTCGAGACCCAGTACTTC
TRBV10-3	few	TRBJ2-5	-	CAISDISQETQYF	TGTGCCATCAGTGACATCAGCCAAGAGACCCAGTACTTC
TRBV11-3	-	TRBJ2-1	-	CASSSTSSYNEQFF	TGTGCCAGCAGCTCGACATCTTCCTACAATGAGCAGTTCTTC
TRBV11-2	few	TRBJ2-1	TRBD2	CASSLGSGTSGINEQFF	TGTGCCAGCAGCTTGGGCTCCGGGACTAGCGGGATCAATGAGCAGTTCTTC
TRBV20-1	-	TRBJ1-1	-	CSAGRRNEAFF	TGCAGTGCTGGGCGTCGGAATGAAGCTTTCTTT
TRBV5-1	few	TRBJ2-7	-	CASSLTGLREQYF	TGCGCCAGCAGCTTGACAGGCTTGAGAGAGCAGTACTTC
TRBV4-2	few	TRBJ2-7	-	CASSQDYVAYEQYF	TGTGCCAGCAGCCAAGACTATGTAGCCTACGAGCAGTACTTC
TRBV5-4	few	TRBJ2-7	TRBD2	CASSLRKGTGLARHEQYF	TGTGCCAGCAGCCTGAGAAAGGGAACGGGACTAGCACGACACGAGCAGTACTTC
TRBV6-6	-	TRBJ2-1	TRBD2	CASSYTAGRNNEQFF	TGTGCCAGCAGTTACACAGCGGGAAGAAACAATGAGCAGTTCTTC
TRBV18	-	TRBJ1-5	-	CASSPGANQPQHF	TGTGCCAGCTCACCGGGAGCAAATCAGCCCCAGCATTTT
TRBV4-3	-	TRBJ1-3	-	CASSQDYLQGYTIYF	TGCGCCAGCAGCCAAGATTACTTGCAGGGATACACCATATATTTT
TRBV27	-	TRBJ2-1	-	CASSLLRLGQFQFF	TGTGCCAGCAGTTTATTGAGGCTAGGTCAATTCCAGTTCTTC
TRBV7-9	few	TRBJ1-1	-	CASSFVEDTEAFF	TGTGCCAGCAGCTTTGTGGAGGACACTGAAGCTTTCTTT
TRBV7-2	-	TRBJ2-2	TRBD2	CASSFTSGRATGELFF	TGTGCCAGCAGCTTCACTAGCGGGAGGGCCACCGGGGAGCTGTTTTTT